This T cell receptor beta chain was identified in a study of cytomegalovirus exposure and HLA in healthy donors. Use of 60 Vbeta and 13 Jbeta primers characterized the PCR. Produced via immunoSEQ multiplex PCR; TCRdb's table is partial and in-frame only. The sample shows about 78,000 clones, approximately 84% of them seen only once. Comments on this clone: Antigen: not known.

Study-level results: Most TCR sequences were uncommon, yet certain public TCRs appeared in many donors. Prior analysis indicated that the majority of TCR beta V segments exhibited productivity approximately 90% or approximately 30% of the time. The authors judged a highly shared variant cluster likely a sequencing artifact.

The CDR3 has 16 amino acids. The germline V gene encodes CDR1 KGHSH and CDR2 LQKENI. V trimming: 4 bases; J trimming: 0 bases; junction bases outside the gene matches: 3. The TCR was taken from a woman between 50 and 59 years old in good health and CMV-seronegative. The chain recombines TRBV18 with TRBJ2-3; the match to TRBD2 covers 11 bases. Material for sequencing was PBMCs. The CDR3 is CASSLRLAGSTDTQYF. The CDR3 nucleotides are TGTGCCAGCTCACTAAGACTAGCGGGGAGCACAGATACGCAGTATTTT. The full variable domain, rest sourced from reference TRBV18 and TRBJ2-3, is NAGVMQNPRHLVRRRGQEARLRCSPMKGHSHVYWYRQLPEEGLKFMVYLQKENIIDESGMPKERFSAEFPKEGPSILRIQQVVRGDSAAYFCASSLRLAGSTDTQYFGPGTRLTVL.